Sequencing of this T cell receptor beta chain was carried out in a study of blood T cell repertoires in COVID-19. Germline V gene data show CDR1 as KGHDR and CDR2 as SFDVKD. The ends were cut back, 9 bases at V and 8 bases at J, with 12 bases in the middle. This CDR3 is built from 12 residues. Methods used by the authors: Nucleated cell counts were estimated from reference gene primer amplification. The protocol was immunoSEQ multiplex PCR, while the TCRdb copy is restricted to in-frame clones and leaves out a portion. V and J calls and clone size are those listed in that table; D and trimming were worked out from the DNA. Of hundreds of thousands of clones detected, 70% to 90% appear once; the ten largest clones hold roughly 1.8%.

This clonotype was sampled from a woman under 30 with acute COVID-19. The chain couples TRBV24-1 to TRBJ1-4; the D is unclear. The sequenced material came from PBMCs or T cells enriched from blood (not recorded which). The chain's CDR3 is CATPPPGEKLFF. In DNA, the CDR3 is TGTGCCACCCCCCCGCCGGGGGAAAAACTGTTTTTT.